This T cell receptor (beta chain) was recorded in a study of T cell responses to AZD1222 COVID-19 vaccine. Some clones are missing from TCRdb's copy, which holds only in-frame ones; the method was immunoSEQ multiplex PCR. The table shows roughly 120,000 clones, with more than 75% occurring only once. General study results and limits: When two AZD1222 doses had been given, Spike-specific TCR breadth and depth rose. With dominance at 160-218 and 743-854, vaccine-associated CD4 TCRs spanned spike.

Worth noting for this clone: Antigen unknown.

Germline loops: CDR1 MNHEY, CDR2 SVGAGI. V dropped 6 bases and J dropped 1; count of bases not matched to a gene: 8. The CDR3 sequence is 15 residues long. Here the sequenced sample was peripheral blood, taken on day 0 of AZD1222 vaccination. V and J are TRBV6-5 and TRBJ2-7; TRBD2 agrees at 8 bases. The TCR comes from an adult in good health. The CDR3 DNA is TGTGCCAGCAGCAGCACTAGCGGCGCGTCCTACGAGCAGTACTTC. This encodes CASSSTSGASYEQYF.